This T cell receptor (beta chain) was sequenced in a study of T cell repertoires in cytomegalovirus infection. Study at large: Signatures in public TCR beta sequences pointed to both CMV infection and matching HLA type.

Study-level results: Identification of carriers of CMV plus the relevant HLA was performed using cumulative public TCR beta family frequency. Dominating the ex vivo response were TCR beta clonotypes that were CMV-specific and HLA-C-restricted.

From the reads, TCRdb called clonotypes with MiXCR, one entry per CDR3 protein. Among some 350,000 distinct CDR3 sequences listed, roughly 18% were seen once. At least ten counts were recorded for this clonotype. The target antigen is unknown. Sequencing used PBMCs. The sequence derives from a human donor in good health (CMV status not recorded). Some clones in this sample may be carry-over from other donors' samples.

The DNA for the CDR3 is TGTGCCAGCAGCTTAGCCGGGAGGGGGTACAATGAGCAGTTCTTC. It translates to CASSLAGRGYNEQFF. The chain links TRBV7-2 to TRBJ2-1, with 8 bases aligning to TRBD2. The J segment lost 4 bases and the V segment lost 0 bases, leaving 2 bases of the junction unmatched. Looked up from germline, CDR1 is SGHTA and CDR2 is FQGNSA. This CDR3 is built from 15 residues.